The 26 T cell receptor beta chains below come from one sample, sequenced in a study of monozygotic twins with inflammatory bowel disease. TCRdb reprocessed the 5' RACE reads and keeps a single row for each CDR3 protein, giving no DNA. The sample includes 190,000 or so distinct CDR3 sequences. The sample comprised blood. The receptors originated from a human donor with ulcerative colitis or Crohn's disease, or a healthy co-twin of an affected twin (not recorded which).

The V call is TRBV18, the J call TRBJ1-5. Germline loops: CDR1 KGHSH, CDR2 LQKENI. The CDR3 is made up of 13 amino acids. The CDR3 here is CASSPSSYQPQHF.

The chain has TRBV12-3 or TRBV12-4 and TRBJ1-6; as DNA is missing, the TRBD1 call by TCRdb cannot be tested. The CDR3 has 13 residues. The CDR3 spells CASSRDRALPLHF.

The chain recombines TRBV5-1 with TRBJ2-1; the TRBD2 assignment by TCRdb is unverifiable without DNA. Per the germline V gene, CDR1 is SGHRS and CDR2 is YFSETQ. CDR3 length: 13 residues. CDR3 sequence reads: CASSLSTSIEQFF.

V gene TRBV10-3 combines with J gene TRBJ1-1. CDR1 and CDR2 (germline): ENHRY, SYGVKD. The CDR3 loop spans 12 amino acids. The CDR3 sequence is CAISASNTEAFF.

The V and J genes are TRBV5-1 and TRBJ1-1. The CDR3 runs 13 residues. The germline V gene has CDR1 SGHRS and CDR2 YFSETQ. This chain's CDR3 is CASREGLNTEAFF.

V gene TRBV4-2 combines with J gene TRBJ2-3. This CDR3 comprises 15 residues. The germline gives CDR1 LGHNA, CDR2 YNFKEQ. CDR3 in amino acids: CASSQGPQLGDTQYF.

The chain recombines TRBV11-2 with TRBJ1-5; the D call from TCRdb, TRBD1, cannot be confirmed without DNA. The CDR3 is 16 amino acids. Germline assignment: CDR1 SGHAT and CDR2 FQNNGV. CDR3 in amino acids: CASSSAQGWRNQPQHF.

This chain connects TRBV6-1 to TRBJ1-5. This CDR3 has 15 amino acids. In germline, CDR1 is MNHNS, CDR2 SASEGT. The CDR3 sequence: CASSESLRGDQPQHF.

The rearrangement uses TRBV6-2 or TRBV6-3 and TRBJ2-1; TCRdb gives TRBD1 as the D gene, but with no DNA this cannot be confirmed. Germline values: CDR1 MNHEY, CDR2 SVGEGT. The CDR3 covers 19 residues. CDR3 amino acids: CASSTVSYTGARSYNEQFF.

This rearrangement joins TRBV5-1 to TRBJ2-1; TCRdb indicates TRBD1, and absent DNA this call remains unverified. From germline, CDR1 is SGHRS and CDR2 YFSETQ. The CDR3 has 17 residues. CDR3 amino acids: CASSLARDRPFYNEQFF.

The chain is built from TRBV20-1 and TRBJ2-1. CDR3 length: 16 amino acids. CDR1 is DFQATT and CDR2 is SNEGSKA in the germline V gene (reference sequence). CDR3 region: CSARDKRTGLYNEQFF.

The chain has TRBV3-1 and TRBJ2-1; TCRdb outputs TRBD1, but without DNA this stays unchecked. Germline V CDR1 and CDR2: LGHDT, YNNKEL (reference sequence). This CDR3 has 15 residues. The CDR3 loop reads CASSQGGTRPNEQFF.

The gene calls are TRBV27 and TRBJ1-6; TCRdb's D call, TRBD1, is unchecked because there is no DNA. This CDR3 has 15 residues. Germline V gene lookup returns CDR1 MNHEY and CDR2 SMNVEV (reference sequence). The CDR3 reads CASSFAARVSSPLHF.

The chain couples TRBV5-1 to TRBJ2-1; TCRdb lists TRBD2, though no DNA is available to test this call. The CDR3 spans 16 residues. In germline, CDR1 is SGHRS, CDR2 YFSETQ. The CDR3 is CASSSQRGSSYNEQFF.

The genes are TRBV7-9 and TRBJ2-7; the D call of TRBD1 rests on TCRdb alone, since no DNA is present to check it. The CDR3 runs 15 residues. Per the germline V gene, CDR1 is SEHNR and CDR2 is FQNEAQ (reference sequence). Here the CDR3 reads CASSLVSGKAYEQYF.

V is TRBV11-3 and J is TRBJ1-1. The CDR3 loop spans 13 amino acids. CDR1 and CDR2 (germline): SGHNT, YENEEA. The CDR3 region is CASSFNRGTEAFF.

V is TRBV7-8 and J is TRBJ2-2. This CDR3 is built from 14 residues. CDR1 and CDR2 from the germline V gene are SGHVS and FQNEAQ. The CDR3 reads CASSSIYGSGELFF.

The chain links TRBV5-5 to TRBJ2-7. Germline V gene data show CDR1 as SGHKS and CDR2 as YYEKEE (reference sequence). The CDR3 contains 13 residues. The CDR3 region is CASSLGAVYEQYF. The full variable domain, in which reference TRBV5-5 and TRBJ2-7 provide the parts outside the CDR3, is DAGVTQSPTHLIKTRGQQVTLRCSPISGHKSVSWYQQVLGQGPQFIFQYYEKEERGRGNFPDRFSARQFPNYSSELNVNALLLGDSALYLCASSLGAVYEQYFGPGTRLTVT.

J is TRBJ1-2 and V is TRBV5-6. The germline gives CDR1 SGHDT, CDR2 YYEEEE. The CDR3 totals 12 residues. CDR3 residues: CASSLVMVGYTF.

The rearrangement links TRBV7-9 to TRBJ1-4; TCRdb calls TRBD1, which cannot be checked without DNA. Germline CDR1 SEHNR, CDR2 FQNEAQ (reference sequence). The CDR3 totals 16 residues. The CDR3 is CASSLAQAGNDEKLFF.

V gene TRBV11-3 combines with J gene TRBJ2-3; TCRdb lists TRBD1, though no DNA is available to test this call. This CDR3 has 16 residues. Germline V gene data show CDR1 as SGHNT and CDR2 as YENEEA. CDR3 sequence: CASNIGGRELTDTQYF.

The chain links TRBV10-2 to TRBJ1-2; without DNA, the TCRdb call of TRBD1 cannot be checked. Germline V gene data show CDR1 as WSHSY and CDR2 as SAAADI. This CDR3 comprises 15 residues. CDR3 sequence reads: CASGADGPRGLGYTF.

This CDR3 reads CASSFLAGTANTGELFF. This chain uses TRBV5-1 with TRBJ2-2; lacking DNA, the TRBD1 call made by TCRdb goes unchecked. The CDR3 is 17 residues long. Germline V gene lookup returns CDR1 SGHRS and CDR2 YFSETQ.

The CDR3 sequence is CASSPFPRETQYF. The J gene is TRBJ2-5, the V gene TRBV7-8; TCRdb's assignment of TRBD1 cannot be checked, as there is no DNA. Looked up from germline, CDR1 is SGHVS and CDR2 is FQNEAQ. The CDR3 length is 13 residues. Variable domain in full (rest from reference TRBV7-8 and TRBJ2-5): GAGVSQSPRYKVAKRGQDVALRCDPISGHVSLFWYQQALGQGPEFLTYFQNEAQLDKSGLPSDRFFAERPEGSVSTLKIQRTQQEDSAVYLCASSPFPRETQYFGPGTRLLVL.

The V gene is TRBV18, the J gene TRBJ2-7; the D call from TCRdb, TRBD1, cannot be confirmed without DNA. Germline V gene sequence: CDR1 KGHSH, CDR2 LQKENI. The CDR3 length is 15 residues. The CDR3 spells CASSPRGQGSYEQYF.

This rearrangement joins TRBV6-2 or TRBV6-3 to TRBJ1-6. Germline V gene data show CDR1 as MNHEY and CDR2 as SVGEGT. This CDR3 comprises 20 residues. CDR3 amino acids: CASEGPFGGSVLPNNSPLHF.